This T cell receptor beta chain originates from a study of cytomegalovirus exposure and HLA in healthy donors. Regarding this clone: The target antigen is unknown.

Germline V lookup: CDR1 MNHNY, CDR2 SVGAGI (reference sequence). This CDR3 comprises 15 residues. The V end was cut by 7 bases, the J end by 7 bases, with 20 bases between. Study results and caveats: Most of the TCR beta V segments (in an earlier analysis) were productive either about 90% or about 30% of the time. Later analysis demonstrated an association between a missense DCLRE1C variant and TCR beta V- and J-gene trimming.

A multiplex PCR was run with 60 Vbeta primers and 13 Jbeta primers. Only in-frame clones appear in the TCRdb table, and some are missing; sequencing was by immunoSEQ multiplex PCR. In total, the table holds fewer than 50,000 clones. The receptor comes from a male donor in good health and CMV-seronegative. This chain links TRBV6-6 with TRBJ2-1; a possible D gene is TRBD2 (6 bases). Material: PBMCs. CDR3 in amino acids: CASTPRGQVANEQFF. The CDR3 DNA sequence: TGTGCCAGCACCCCGCGGGGCCAGGTAGCTAATGAGCAGTTCTTC.